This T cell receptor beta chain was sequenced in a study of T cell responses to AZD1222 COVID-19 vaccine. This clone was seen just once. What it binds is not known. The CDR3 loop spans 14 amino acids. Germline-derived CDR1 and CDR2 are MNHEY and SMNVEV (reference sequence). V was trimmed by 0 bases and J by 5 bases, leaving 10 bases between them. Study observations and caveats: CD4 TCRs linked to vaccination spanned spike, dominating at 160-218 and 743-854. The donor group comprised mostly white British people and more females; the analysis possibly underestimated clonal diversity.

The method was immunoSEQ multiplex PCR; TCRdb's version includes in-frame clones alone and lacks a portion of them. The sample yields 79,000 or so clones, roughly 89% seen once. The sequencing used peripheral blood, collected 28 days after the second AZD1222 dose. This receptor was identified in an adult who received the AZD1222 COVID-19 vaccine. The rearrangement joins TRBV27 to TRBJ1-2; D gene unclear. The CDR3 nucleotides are TGTGCCAGCAGTTTATCAACAGCCAGTTATGGCTACACCTTC. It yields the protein CASSLSTASYGYTF.